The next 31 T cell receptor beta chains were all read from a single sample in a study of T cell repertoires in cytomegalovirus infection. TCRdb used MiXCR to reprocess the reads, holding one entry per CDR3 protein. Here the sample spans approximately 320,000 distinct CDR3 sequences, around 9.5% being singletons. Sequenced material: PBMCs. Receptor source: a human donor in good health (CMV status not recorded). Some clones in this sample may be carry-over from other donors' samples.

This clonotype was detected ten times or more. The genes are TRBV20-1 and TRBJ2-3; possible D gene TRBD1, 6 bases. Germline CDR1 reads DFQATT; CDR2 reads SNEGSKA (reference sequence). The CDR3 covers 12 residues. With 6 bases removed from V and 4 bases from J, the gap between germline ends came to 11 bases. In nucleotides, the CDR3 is TGCAGTGCAAGGGGGAGTCCAGATACGCAGTATTTT. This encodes CSARGSPDTQYF.

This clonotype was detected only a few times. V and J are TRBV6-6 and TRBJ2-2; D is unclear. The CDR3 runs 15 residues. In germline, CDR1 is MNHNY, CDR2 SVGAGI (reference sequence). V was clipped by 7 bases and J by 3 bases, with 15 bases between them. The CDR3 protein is CASTPLSTHTGELFF. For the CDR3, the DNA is TGTGCCAGCACCCCACTCTCTACACACACCGGGGAGCTGTTTTTT.

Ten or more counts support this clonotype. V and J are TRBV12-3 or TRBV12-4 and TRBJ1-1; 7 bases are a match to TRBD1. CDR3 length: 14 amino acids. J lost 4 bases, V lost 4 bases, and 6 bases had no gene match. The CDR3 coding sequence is TGTGCCAGCAGTTACAGGGGTAGGGGCACTGAAGCTTTCTTT. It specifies CASSYRGRGTEAFF.

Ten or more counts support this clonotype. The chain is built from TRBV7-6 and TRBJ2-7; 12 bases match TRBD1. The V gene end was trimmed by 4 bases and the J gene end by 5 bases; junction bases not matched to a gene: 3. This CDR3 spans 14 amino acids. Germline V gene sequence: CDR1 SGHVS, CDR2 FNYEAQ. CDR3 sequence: CASSSGTGGDEQYF. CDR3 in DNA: TGTGCCAGCAGCTCTGGGACAGGGGGCGACGAGCAGTACTTC.

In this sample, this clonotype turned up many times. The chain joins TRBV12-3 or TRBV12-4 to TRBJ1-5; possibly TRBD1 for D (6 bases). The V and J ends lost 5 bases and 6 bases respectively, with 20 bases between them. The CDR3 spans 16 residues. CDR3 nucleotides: TGTGCCAGCAGTAAACAGGGTACTGCTCTGAGTCAGCCCCAGCATTTT. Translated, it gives CASSKQGTALSQPQHF.

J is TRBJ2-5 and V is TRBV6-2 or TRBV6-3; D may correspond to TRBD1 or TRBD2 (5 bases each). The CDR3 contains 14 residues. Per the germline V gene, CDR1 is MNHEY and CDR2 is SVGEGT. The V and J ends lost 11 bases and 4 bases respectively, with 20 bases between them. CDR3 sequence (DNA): TGTGCCGCGGTCGGGACCCCCTATCGAGAGACCCAGTACTTC. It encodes CAAVGTPYRETQYF.

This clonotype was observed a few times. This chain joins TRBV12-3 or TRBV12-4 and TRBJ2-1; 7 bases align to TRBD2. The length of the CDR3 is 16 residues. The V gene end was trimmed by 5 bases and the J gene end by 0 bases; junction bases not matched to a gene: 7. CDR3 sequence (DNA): TGTGCCAGCAGTCAACGCGGGGGATTCTCCTACAATGAGCAGTTCTTC. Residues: CASSQRGGFSYNEQFF.

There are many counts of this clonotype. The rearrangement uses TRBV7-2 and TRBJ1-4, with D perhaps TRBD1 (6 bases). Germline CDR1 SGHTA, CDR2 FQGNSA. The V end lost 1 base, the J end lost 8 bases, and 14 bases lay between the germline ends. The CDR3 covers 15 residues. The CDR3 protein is CASSLVTGPREKLFF. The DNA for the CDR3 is TGTGCCAGCAGCTTAGTCACAGGGCCGAGGGAAAAACTGTTTTTT.

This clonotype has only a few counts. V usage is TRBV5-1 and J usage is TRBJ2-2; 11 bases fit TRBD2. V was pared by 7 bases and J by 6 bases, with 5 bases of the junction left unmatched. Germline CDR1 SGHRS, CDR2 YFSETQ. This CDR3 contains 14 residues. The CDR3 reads CASALAGGSGELFF. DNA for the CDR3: TGCGCCAGCGCTCTAGCGGGAGGTTCCGGGGAGCTGTTTTTT.

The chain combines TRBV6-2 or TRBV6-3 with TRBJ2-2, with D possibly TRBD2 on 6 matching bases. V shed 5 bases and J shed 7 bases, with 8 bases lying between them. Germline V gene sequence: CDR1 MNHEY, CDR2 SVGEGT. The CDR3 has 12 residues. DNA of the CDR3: TGTGCCAGCAGTGAGACTAGCGGGGAGCTGTTTTTT. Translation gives CASSETSGELFF.

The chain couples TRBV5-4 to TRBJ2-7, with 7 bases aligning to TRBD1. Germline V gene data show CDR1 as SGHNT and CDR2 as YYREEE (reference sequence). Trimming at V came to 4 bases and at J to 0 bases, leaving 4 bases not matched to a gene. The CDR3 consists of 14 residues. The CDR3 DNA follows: TGTGCCAGCAGCCAGGGACAGAACTCCTACGAGCAGTACTTC. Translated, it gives CASSQGQNSYEQYF.

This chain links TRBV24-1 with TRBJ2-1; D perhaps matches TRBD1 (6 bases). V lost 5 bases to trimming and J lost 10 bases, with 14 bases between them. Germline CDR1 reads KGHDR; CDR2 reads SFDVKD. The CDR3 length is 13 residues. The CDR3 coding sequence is TGTGCCACCAGTGCGCCCCTCACAGGGGAGCAGTTCTTC. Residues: CATSAPLTGEQFF.

For the CDR3, the DNA is TGTGCCAGCAGTGCGCCCTACAACTACGAGCAGTACTTC. It codes for CASSAPYNYEQYF. V and J are TRBV2 and TRBJ2-7; D is uncertain. This CDR3 is built from 13 residues. The V and J ends lost 4 bases and 3 bases respectively, with 10 bases between them. Germline CDR1 SNHLY, CDR2 FYNNEI.

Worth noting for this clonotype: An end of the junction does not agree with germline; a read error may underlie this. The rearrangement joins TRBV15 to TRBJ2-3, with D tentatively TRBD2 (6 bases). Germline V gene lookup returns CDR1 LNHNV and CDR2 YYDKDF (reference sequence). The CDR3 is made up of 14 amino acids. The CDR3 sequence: CATSGETGADTQYF. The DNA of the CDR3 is TGTGCCACCAGCGGAGAGACGGGGGCAGATACGCAGTATTTT.

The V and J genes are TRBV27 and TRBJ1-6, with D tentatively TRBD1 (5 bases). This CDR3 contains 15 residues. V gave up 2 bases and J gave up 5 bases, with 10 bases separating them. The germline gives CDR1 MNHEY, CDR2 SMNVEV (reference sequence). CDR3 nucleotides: TGTGCCAGCAGTTTAGGGGCAGTGCATAATTCACCCCTCCACTTT. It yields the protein CASSLGAVHNSPLHF.

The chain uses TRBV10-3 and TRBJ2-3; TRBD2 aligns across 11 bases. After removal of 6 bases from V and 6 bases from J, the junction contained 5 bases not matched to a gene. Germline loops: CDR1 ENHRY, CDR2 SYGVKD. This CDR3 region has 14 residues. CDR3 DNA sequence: TGTGCCATCAGAGATAGCGGGGGGGCTGATACGCAGTATTTT. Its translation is CAIRDSGGADTQYF.

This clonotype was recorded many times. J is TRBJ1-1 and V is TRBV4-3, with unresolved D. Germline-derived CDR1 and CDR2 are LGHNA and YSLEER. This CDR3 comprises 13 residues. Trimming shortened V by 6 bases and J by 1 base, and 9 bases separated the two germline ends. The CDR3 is CASSTTGNTEAFF. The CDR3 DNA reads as TGCGCCAGCAGTACGACGGGGAACACTGAAGCTTTCTTT.

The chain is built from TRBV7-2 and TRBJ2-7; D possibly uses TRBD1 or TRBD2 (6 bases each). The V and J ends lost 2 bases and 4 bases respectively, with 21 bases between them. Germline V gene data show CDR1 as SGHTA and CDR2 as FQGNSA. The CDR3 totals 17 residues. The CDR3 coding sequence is TGTGCCAGCAGCTTATCACACGGTGGAGGGGGAGGATACGAGCAGTACTTC. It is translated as CASSLSHGGGGGYEQYF.

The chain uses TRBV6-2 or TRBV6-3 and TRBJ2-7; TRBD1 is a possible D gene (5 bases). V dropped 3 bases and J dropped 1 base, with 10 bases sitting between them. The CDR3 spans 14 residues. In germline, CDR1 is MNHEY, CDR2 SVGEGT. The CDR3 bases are TGTGCCAGCAGTTATTACGACAGATCCTACGAGCAGTACTTC. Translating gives CASSYYDRSYEQYF.

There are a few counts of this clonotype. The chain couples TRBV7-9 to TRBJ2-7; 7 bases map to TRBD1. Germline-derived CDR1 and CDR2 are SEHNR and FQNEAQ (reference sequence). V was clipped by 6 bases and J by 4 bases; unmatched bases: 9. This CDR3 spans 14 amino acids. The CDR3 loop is CASSQDRDQYEQYF. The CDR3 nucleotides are TGTGCCAGCAGTCAAGACAGGGATCAGTACGAGCAGTACTTC.

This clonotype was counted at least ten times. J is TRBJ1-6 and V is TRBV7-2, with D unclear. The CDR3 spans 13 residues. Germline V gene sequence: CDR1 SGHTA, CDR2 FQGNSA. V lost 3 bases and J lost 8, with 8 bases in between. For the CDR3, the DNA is TGTGCCAGCAGCTTGAGAAGAGATTCACCCCTCCACTTT. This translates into CASSLRRDSPLHF.

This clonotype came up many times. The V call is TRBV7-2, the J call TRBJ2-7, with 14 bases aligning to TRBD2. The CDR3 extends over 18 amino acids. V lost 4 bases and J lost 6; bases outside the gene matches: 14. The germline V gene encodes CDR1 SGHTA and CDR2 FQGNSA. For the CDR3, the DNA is TGTGCCAGCAGCTCCCGGGGACTAGCGGGAGAAAGGACTACCGAGCAGTACTTC. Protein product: CASSSRGLAGERTTEQYF.

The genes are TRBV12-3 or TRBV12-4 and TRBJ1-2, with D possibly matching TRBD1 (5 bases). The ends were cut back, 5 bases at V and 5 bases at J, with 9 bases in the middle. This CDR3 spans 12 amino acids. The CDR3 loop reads CASSRGTYGYTF. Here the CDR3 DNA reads TGTGCCAGCAGTCGGGGGACTTATGGCTACACCTTC.

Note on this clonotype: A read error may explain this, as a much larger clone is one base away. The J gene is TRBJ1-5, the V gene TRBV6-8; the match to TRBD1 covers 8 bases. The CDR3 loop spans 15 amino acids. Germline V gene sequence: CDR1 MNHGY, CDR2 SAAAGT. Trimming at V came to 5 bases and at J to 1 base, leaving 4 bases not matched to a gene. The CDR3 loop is CASSKTGVSNQPQHF. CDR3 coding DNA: TGTGCCAGCAGTAAGACAGGGGTGAGCAATCAGCCCCAGCATTTT.

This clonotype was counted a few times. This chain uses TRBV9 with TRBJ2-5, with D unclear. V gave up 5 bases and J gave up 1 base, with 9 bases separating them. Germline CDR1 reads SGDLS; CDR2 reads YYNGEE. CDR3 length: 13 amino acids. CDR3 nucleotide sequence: TGTGCCAGCAGTTACGGCGGCCAAGAGACCCAGTACTTC. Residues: CASSYGGQETQYF.

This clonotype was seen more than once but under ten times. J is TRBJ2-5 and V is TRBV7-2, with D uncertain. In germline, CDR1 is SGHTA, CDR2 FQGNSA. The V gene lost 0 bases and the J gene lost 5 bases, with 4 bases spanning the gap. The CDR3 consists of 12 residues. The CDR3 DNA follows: TGTGCCAGCAGCTTAGCGTGGGAGACCCAGTACTTC. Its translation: CASSLAWETQYF.

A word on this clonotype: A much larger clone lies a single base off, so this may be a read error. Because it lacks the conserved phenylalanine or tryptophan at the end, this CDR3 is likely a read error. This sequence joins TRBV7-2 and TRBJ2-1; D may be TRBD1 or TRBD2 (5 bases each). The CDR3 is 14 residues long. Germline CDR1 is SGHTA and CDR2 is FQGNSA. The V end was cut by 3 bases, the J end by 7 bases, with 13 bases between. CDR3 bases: TGTGCCAGCAGCTTGGGGGTGGTGGAAAATGAGCAGTTCATC. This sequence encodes CASSLGVVENEQFI.

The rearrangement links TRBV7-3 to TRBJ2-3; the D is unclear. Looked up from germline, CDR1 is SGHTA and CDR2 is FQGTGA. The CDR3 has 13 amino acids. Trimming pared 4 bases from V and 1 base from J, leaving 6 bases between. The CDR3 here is CASSSWGTDTQYF. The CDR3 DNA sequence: TGTGCCAGCAGCTCGTGGGGCACAGATACGCAGTATTTT.

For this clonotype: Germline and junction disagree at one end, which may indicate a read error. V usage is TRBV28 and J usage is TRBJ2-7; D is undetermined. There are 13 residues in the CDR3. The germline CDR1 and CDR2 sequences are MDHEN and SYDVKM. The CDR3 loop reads CASSFGVSHEQYF. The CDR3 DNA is TGTGCCAGCAGTTTTGGGGTCTCCCACGAGCAGTACTTC.

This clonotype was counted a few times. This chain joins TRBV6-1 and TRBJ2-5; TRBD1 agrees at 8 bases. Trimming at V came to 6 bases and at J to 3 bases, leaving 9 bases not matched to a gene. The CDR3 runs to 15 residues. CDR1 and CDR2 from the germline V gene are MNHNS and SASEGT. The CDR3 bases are TGTGCCAGCAGCCCGGCCGCGGACAGGGAAGAGACCCAGTACTTC. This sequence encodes CASSPAADREETQYF.

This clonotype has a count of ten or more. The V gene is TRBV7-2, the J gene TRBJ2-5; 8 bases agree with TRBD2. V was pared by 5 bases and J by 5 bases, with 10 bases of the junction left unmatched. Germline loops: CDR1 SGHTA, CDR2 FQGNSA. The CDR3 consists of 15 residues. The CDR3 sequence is CASSRQAGVGETQYF. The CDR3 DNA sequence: TGTGCCAGCAGCCGTCAAGCGGGAGTTGGGGAGACCCAGTACTTC.